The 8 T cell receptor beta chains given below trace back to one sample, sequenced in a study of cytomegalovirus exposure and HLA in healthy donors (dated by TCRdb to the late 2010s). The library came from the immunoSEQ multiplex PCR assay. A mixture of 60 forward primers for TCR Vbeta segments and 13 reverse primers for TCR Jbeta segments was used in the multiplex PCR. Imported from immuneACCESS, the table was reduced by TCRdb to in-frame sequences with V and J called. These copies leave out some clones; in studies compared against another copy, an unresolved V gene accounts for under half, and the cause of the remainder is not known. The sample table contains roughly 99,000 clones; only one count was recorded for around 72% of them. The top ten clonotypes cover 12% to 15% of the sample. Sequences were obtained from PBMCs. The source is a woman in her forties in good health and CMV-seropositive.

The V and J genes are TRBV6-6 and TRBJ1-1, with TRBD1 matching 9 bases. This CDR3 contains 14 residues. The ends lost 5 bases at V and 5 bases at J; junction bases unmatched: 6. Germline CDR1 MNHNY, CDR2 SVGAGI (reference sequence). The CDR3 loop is CASSPDRGGTEAFF. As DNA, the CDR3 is TGTGCCAGCAGTCCGGACAGGGGTGGAACTGAAGCTTTCTTT.

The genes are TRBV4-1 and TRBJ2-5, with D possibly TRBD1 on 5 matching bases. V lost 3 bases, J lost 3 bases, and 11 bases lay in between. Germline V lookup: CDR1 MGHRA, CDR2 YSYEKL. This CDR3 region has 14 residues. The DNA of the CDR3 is TGCGCCAGCAGCCATCCTGACAGAGAAGAGACCCAGTACTTC. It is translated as CASSHPDREETQYF.

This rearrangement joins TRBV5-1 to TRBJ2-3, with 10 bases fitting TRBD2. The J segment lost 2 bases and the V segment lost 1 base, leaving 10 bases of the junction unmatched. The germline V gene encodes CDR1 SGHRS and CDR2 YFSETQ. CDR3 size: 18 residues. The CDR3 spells CASSLPRAAGGFTDTQYF. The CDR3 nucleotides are TGCGCCAGCAGCTTGCCGCGTGCAGCGGGGGGGTTCACAGATACGCAGTATTTT.

CDR3 region: CASSLNGGSNTGELFF. The CDR3 DNA sequence: TGTGCCAGCAGCTTAAACGGCGGTTCGAACACCGGGGAGCTGTTTTTT. This sequence joins TRBV7-2 and TRBJ2-2; the D is unclear. The germline gives CDR1 SGHTA, CDR2 FQGNSA. V dropped 2 bases and J dropped 0 bases, with 10 bases sitting between them. The CDR3 has 16 residues.

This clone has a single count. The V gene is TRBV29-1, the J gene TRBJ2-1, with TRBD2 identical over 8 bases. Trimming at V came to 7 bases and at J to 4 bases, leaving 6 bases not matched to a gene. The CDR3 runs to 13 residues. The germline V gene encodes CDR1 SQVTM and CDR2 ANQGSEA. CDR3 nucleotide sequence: TGCAGCGCCGGACTAGCCCTATACAATGAGCAGTTCTTC. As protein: CSAGLALYNEQFF.

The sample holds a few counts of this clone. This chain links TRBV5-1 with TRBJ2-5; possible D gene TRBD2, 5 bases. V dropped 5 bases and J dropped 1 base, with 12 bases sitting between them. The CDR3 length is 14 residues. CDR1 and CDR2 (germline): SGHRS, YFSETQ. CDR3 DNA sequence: TGCGCCAGCAGTTCGGGGAGAACCCAAGAGACCCAGTACTTC. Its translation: CASSSGRTQETQYF.

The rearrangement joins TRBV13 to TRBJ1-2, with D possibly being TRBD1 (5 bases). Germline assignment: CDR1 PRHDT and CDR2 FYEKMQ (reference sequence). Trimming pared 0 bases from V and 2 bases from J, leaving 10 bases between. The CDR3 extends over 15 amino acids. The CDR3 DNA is TGTGCCAGCAGCTTAGGGACGGGGGGGAACTATGGCTACACCTTC. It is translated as CASSLGTGGNYGYTF.

This chain's CDR3 is CASSEAAGGVYGYTF. CDR3 in DNA: TGTGCCAGCAGTGAAGCGGCAGGGGGCGTCTATGGCTACACCTTC. V gene TRBV6-1 combines with J gene TRBJ1-2, with 8 bases fitting TRBD1. This CDR3 region has 15 residues. V shed 0 bases and J 4 bases; nucleotides not matched to a gene: 4. Germline V CDR1 and CDR2: MNHNS, SASEGT.